This T cell receptor beta chain was recorded in a study of OX40 agonist ivuxolimab in advanced cancers. General observations from the study: Normalized T-cell clonal expansion was also low in some nonresponders.

Measured with immunoSEQ multiplex PCR; TCRdb has only the in-frame clones, and not every one. The table shows some 130,000 clones, with around 87% occurring only once. A word on this clone: Its target is not known.

Trimming cost V 3 bases and J 2 bases, with 5 bases left between them. The CDR3 is 14 residues long. Per germline, CDR1 SGHVS and CDR2 FQNEAQ. The sample here was CD4+ or CD8+ T cells sorted from blood, taken in a trial of the OX40 agonist ivuxolimab. The chain has TRBV7-8 and TRBJ1-6, with D hard to call. The TCR sequence derives from an adult with an advanced solid tumor such as melanoma, head and neck, liver or kidney cancer. The CDR3 sequence: CASSFDAYNSPLHF. Written as DNA, the CDR3 is TGTGCCAGCAGCTTCGATGCCTATAATTCACCCCTCCACTTT.